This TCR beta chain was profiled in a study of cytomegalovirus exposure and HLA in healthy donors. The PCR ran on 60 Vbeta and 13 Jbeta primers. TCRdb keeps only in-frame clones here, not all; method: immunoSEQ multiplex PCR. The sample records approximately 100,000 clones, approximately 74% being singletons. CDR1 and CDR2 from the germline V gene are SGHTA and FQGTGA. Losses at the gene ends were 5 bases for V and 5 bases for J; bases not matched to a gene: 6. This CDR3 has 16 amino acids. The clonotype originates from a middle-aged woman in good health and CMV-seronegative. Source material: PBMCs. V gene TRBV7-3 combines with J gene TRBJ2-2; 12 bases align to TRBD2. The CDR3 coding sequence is TGTGCCAGCAGCAAGACTAGCGGGAGTGGTACCGGGGAGCTGTTTTTT. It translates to CASSKTSGSGTGELFF.